This TCR beta chain stems from a study of shared clonotypes between healthy human individuals. Per sorted-subset replicate PCR, input was 150 to 250 ng DNA, representing tens of thousands of T cell genomes. The table came from immunoSEQ multiplex PCR; TCRdb's copy has only in-frame clones and leaves some out. The sample lists around 1.1 million clones, approximately 80% seen once, with almost 0.9% in the top ten. Remarks on this clone: Its specificity is not known.

The CDR3 spans 18 residues. V gave up 0 bases and J gave up 3 bases; unmatched junction bases: 7. Germline V gene lookup returns CDR1 LNHNV and CDR2 YYDKDF (reference sequence). General study points: Several donors had about 5.1% of their naive CD4 clonotypes in common.

Sequencing used memory CD4+ T cells from PBMCs. The subset is: CD45RA-negative fraction. This receptor was identified in a man younger than 30 in good health. Some clones in this sample may be carry-over from other donors' samples. This chain links TRBV15 with TRBJ2-6; the match to TRBD1 covers 8 bases. CDR3 in amino acids: CATSREGQGAYGANVLTF. CDR3 coding DNA: TGTGCCACCAGCAGAGAGGGGCAGGGGGCCTATGGGGCCAACGTCCTGACTTTC.